A selection of T cell receptor beta chains follows, all from one sample in a study of cytomegalovirus exposure and HLA in healthy donors. The assay was immunoSEQ multiplex PCR, and TCRdb's table has in-frame clones only and misses some. The sample lists around 150,000 clones; about 85% were seen once. The sequenced sample consisted of PBMCs. These receptors came from a boy between 2 and 10 years old in good health and CMV-seronegative. CDR3s leave out the opening cysteine and the closing phenylalanine or tryptophan.

V	J	CDR3
TRBV7-8	TRBJ1-2	ASSRPKSGSSYGYT
TRBV19	TRBJ1-5	ATRETCCNQPQH
TRBV15	TRBJ1-5	ATSRVLPTHNQPQH
TRBV7-2	TRBJ2-1	ASSETSGGAYNEQF
TRBV7-3	TRBJ1-2	ASSLTPGENYGYT
TRBV19	TRBJ2-5	ASGGQGAKTQY
TRBV29-1	TRBJ1-2	SDTQGTYGYT
TRBV6-1	TRBJ2-3	ASSEFRAGSTDTQY
TRBV5-1	TRBJ2-3	ASSPRKRDFGTDMQY
TRBV6-6	TRBJ2-7	ASSFGQWQY
TRBV10-3	TRBJ1-2	AISDDPEGGYT
TRBV9	TRBJ2-7	ASSASGGANSEQY
TRBV10-3	TRBJ1-1	AISESEGVTEAF
TRBV29-1	TRBJ2-7	SVFGTGEYEQY
TRBV28	TRBJ2-3	ASRYRQGSLDTQY
TRBV7-6	TRBJ1-1	ASSPEGTARNTEAF
TRBV5-4	TRBJ2-3	ASSREPLPTTTDTQY
TRBV15	TRBJ2-3	ATSRGQGYGTSTDTQY
TRBV2	TRBJ1-2	ASSTGLSGYT
TRBV25-1	TRBJ2-7	ASSEDAGRGYEQY
TRBV11-2	TRBJ2-3	ASSTGSVTDTQY
TRBV2	TRBJ2-1	ASSLRFEQF